This TCR beta chain appears in the sequencing data of a study of naive and memory T cell subsets. The beta constant-region primer was an equimolar mix of two oligonucleotides covering TRBC1 and TRBC2. Four rounds of PCR amplified the ligated cDNA using nested alpha and beta constant-region primers plus SP2. TCRdb ran MiXCR on the UMI-ligation and nested PCR reads and lists one entry per CDR3 protein. The sample consists of about 21,000 distinct CDR3 sequences, roughly 9.6% of them appearing once. This clonotype was detected ten times or more. Its target is not known. Study-wide results and limits: Diversity fell and Gini index rose from naive through CM, EM, EMRA.

The sequencing sample was made of central memory CD8+ T cells from blood. The origin of this receptor is a human donor in good health.

The CDR3 region is CASGLAGTPEATEAFF. The CDR3 DNA is TGTGCTAGTGGTTTAGCCGGGACCCCGGAGGCCACTGAAGCTTTCTTT. V usage is TRBV12-5 and J usage is TRBJ1-1; TRBD1 is a possible D gene (5 bases). Germline V gives CDR1 LGHNT, CDR2 FRNRAP. With 3 bases removed from V and 4 bases from J, the gap between germline ends came to 18 bases. The CDR3 spans 16 residues.